This T cell receptor beta chain was sequenced for a study of blood T cell repertoires in COVID-19. Here immunoSEQ multiplex PCR was the method, and the copy in TCRdb shows in-frame clones only, minus some. Of under 150,000 clones in the sample, around 84% were seen once. The CDR3 has 16 amino acids. After removal of 4 bases from V and 4 bases from J, the junction contained 7 bases not matched to a gene. Germline lookup yields CDR1 KGHDR and CDR2 SFDVKD. Input material: peripheral blood. This chain links TRBV24-1 with TRBJ2-3; TRBD1 agrees at 10 bases. The TCR was taken from a man aged 35 to 55 with acute or convalescent COVID-19. Written as DNA, the CDR3 is TGTGCCACCAGTGACCCCGCGGACAGGGGGGCAGATACGCAGTATTTT. Amino acid sequence: CATSDPADRGADTQYF.